What follows is one T cell receptor (beta chain) and its context. Antigen: not known. Use of 60 Vbeta and 13 Jbeta primers characterized the PCR. Clones were sequenced by immunoSEQ multiplex PCR, and TCRdb holds only the in-frame ones, with some missing. The sample yields about 250,000 clones, 75% to 90% seen once. The V and J ends lost 7 bases and 1 base respectively, with 13 bases between them. Germline-derived CDR1 and CDR2 are SQVTM and ANQGSEA. The CDR3 runs to 13 residues. The sample belongs to a study of cytomegalovirus exposure and HLA in healthy donors. Study context: Samples from HLA-typed donors yielded about 86 million unique TCRs in an early data release.

Whole-study findings and limits: Indistinguishable V segments such as TRBV6-2 and TRBV6-3 were excluded. The authors listed 180 or so TCR beta chains as cytomegalovirus-associated. With later analysis, a missense DCLRE1C variant became linked to TCR beta V- and J-gene trimming.

The receptor was isolated from a girl aged 2-10 years in good health and CMV-seronegative. The sequenced sample was PBMCs. The chain carries TRBV29-1 and TRBJ1-1; D perhaps matches TRBD1 (5 bases). CDR3 bases: TGCAGCGCCCGGGCGGACACGAACACTGAAGCTTTCTTT. Amino acids: CSARADTNTEAFF.